This TCR beta chain was identified during a study of post-analysis software for immune sequencing data. Unique molecular identifiers featured in each of the TCR beta cDNA libraries. TCRdb reprocessed the PCR reads via MiXCR and lists one record per CDR3 protein. The table includes about 820,000 distinct CDR3 sequences, about 57% detected once. There are 12 residues in the CDR3. The junction had 6 bases not matched to a gene; V was cut back by 8 bases and J by 5 bases. Per germline, CDR1 SGHRS and CDR2 YFSETQ. General observations from the study: Included in a set of about five TRBV segments more frequent in patients than controls were TRBV5-6, TRBV5-1 and TRBV20-1.

This clonotype has just a few counts. Its antigen is not identified. This clonotype was obtained from a girl under 18 with multiple sclerosis. The sequencing sample was made of blood. The chain uses TRBV5-1 and TRBJ2-7, with 8 bases fitting TRBD1. CDR3 sequence: CASGQGNDEQYF. The CDR3, as DNA: TGCGCCAGTGGACAGGGTAACGACGAGCAGTACTTC.